This T cell receptor (beta chain) was recorded in a study of technical replicates of blood from a few donors. Clones were sequenced by immunoSEQ multiplex PCR, and TCRdb holds only the in-frame ones, with some missing. In the table there are roughly 79,000 clones, 91% of which are singletons. The CDR3 runs 13 residues. Trimming took 4 bases from V and 4 from J, leaving 10 bases between them. From germline, CDR1 is MGHDK and CDR2 SYGVNS. This chain connects TRBV25-1 to TRBJ1-1, with a tentative D call TRBD1 (5 bases). The sample comprised T cells isolated from PBMCs. This TCR came from a human donor in good health. Some clones in this sample may be carry-over from other donors' samples. The CDR3 is CASSAAGFTEAFF. In DNA, the CDR3 is TGTGCCAGCAGTGCGGCAGGGTTCACTGAAGCTTTCTTT.